The subject of this entry is one TCR beta chain. The antigen is unknown. This record comes from a study of lymphopenia after photon versus proton radiotherapy. General study points: After the lymphocyte nadir, photon-treated repertoires showed oligoclonal expansion, especially of CD8+ Temra cells. In patients who died, overall survival fell as post-nadir TCR diversity dropped more. Proton therapy kept repertoires fairly stable, unlike photons, which gained effector/memory cells.

After removal of 3 bases from V and 4 bases from J, the junction contained 12 bases not matched to a gene. Per the germline V gene, CDR1 is WNHNN and CDR2 is SYGVQD (reference sequence). There are 18 residues in the CDR3. Assay used: immunoSEQ multiplex PCR; TCRdb lists only in-frame clones, some missing. The table shows roughly 17,000 clones, with roughly 88% occurring only once. The sample here was peripheral blood, taken from a patient treated with proton-based radiotherapy. The clonotype was recovered from a man aged 65 to 85 with pancreatic cancer. The chain uses TRBV10-1 and TRBJ2-3; the match to TRBD1 covers 11 bases. In nucleotides, the CDR3 is TGCGCCAGCAGTGACAGTACGACGCGGGACAGGGGGTCAGATACGCAGTATTTT. This sequence encodes CASSDSTTRDRGSDTQYF.